One and the same sample provided the 7 T cell receptor beta chains below, sequenced in a study of human T cells and chemical hapten exposure. As for time point: patch test 1, 2 weeks after DPC sensitization. The treatment denotes: therapeutic diphenylcyclopropenone sensitization with weekly scalp DPC. From the RACE reads, TCRdb called clonotypes with MiXCR, one entry per CDR3 protein. The top ten clones hold under 4.5% of a sample with 90,000 to 120,000 distinct CDR3 sequences, around 10% of them seen once. The material was whole blood, obtained in connection with sensitization to the hapten diphenylcyclopropenone (DPC). The source is a woman in her thirties or forties with alopecia areata. Some clones in this sample may be carry-over from other donors' samples.

V gene TRBV29-1 combines with J gene TRBJ1-2; D perhaps matches TRBD1 (5 bases). This CDR3 is built from 13 residues. Germline V CDR1 and CDR2: SQVTM, ANQGSEA. Trimming took off 8 bases at V and 0 bases at J, with 13 bases between the two ends. This CDR3 is CSPGTHPNYGYTF. As DNA, the CDR3 is TGCAGCCCCGGGACGCACCCTAACTATGGCTACACCTTC.

This clonotype showed up many times. The V gene is TRBV25-1, the J gene TRBJ1-2, with D unclear. Germline values: CDR1 MGHDK, CDR2 SYGVNS. CDR3 length equals 15 residues. The V gene lost 3 bases and the J gene lost 4 bases, with 15 bases spanning the gap. The CDR3 bases are TGTGCCAGCAGTGATGAAACAGCGCTCTTCTATGGCTACACCTTC. Protein: CASSDETALFYGYTF.

Many counts were recorded for this clonotype. CDR3 in amino acids: CASSWGQSNQPQHF. CDR3 DNA: TGTGCCAGCAGCTGGGGACAAAGCAATCAGCCCCAGCATTTT. The V gene is TRBV7-9, the J gene TRBJ1-5; TRBD1 might be the D (6 bases). Germline CDR1 reads SEHNR; CDR2 reads FQNEAQ (reference sequence). The CDR3 covers 14 residues. Trimming cost V 4 bases and J 1 base, with 8 bases left between them.

This clonotype was seen more than once but under ten times. The chain has TRBV11-2 and TRBJ1-2; D unclear. The germline V gene has CDR1 SGHAT and CDR2 FQNNGV. This CDR3 region has 14 residues. Trimming left V 1 base short and J 4 bases short, with 10 bases between. The CDR3 coding sequence is TGTGCCAGCAGCTTAGGTCAGAAAAGCTATGGCTACACCTTC. Its protein product is CASSLGQKSYGYTF.

The chain recombines TRBV18 with TRBJ2-1; 14 bases agree with TRBD2. The ends lost 8 bases at V and 5 bases at J; junction bases unmatched: 8. Germline V CDR1 and CDR2: KGHSH, LQKENI. The CDR3 covers 16 residues. The chain's CDR3 is CASRGTSGGLNNEQFF. The CDR3 DNA reads as TGTGCCAGCCGGGGGACTAGCGGGGGACTAAACAATGAGCAGTTCTTC.

This clonotype has at least ten counts. The chain is built from TRBV4-2 and TRBJ2-7; D gene ambiguous. Germline lookup yields CDR1 LGHNA and CDR2 YNFKEQ. V lost 1 base and J 6 bases, leaving 10 bases between the germline ends. The length of the CDR3 is 13 residues. The CDR3, as DNA: TGTGCCAGCAGCCAAGGGCAGGATCTCGAGCAGTACTTC. The encoded protein is CASSQGQDLEQYF.

This clonotype was counted only a few times. V gene TRBV12-3 or TRBV12-4 combines with J gene TRBJ1-6; D gene unclear. The CDR3 runs to 13 residues. Trimming took off 2 bases at V and 7 bases at J, with 6 bases between the two ends. CDR3 sequence (DNA): TGTGCCAGCAGTTTACGTCCCAATTCACCCCTCCACTTT. It encodes CASSLRPNSPLHF.